The sequence of this TCR beta chain was determined in a study of PD-L1 blockade in urothelial cancer. Looking at the study overall: T cells numbered a median of approximately 150,000 in the blood samples.

Regarding time point: peripheral blood 6 weeks after treatment start. Disease in patients was locally advanced or metastatic urothelial carcinoma. CDR1 is SGHRS, CDR2 YFSETQ, per germline. The V gene end was trimmed by 7 bases and the J gene end by 2 bases; junction bases not matched to a gene: 7. The CDR3 extends over 17 amino acids. Synthetic TCR analog templates were added to each PCR reaction. Assay: immunoSEQ multiplex PCR; the TCRdb copy retains only in-frame clones and omits some. The repertoire holds about 50,000 clones, with roughly 80% as singletons. Here the sequenced sample was PBMCs, taken around atezolizumab (anti-PD-L1) treatment. The TCR was taken from an older man with urothelial cancer. V is TRBV5-1 and J is TRBJ2-6; 12 bases align to TRBD1. The CDR3 nucleotides read TGCGCCAGCGTTCCGGGACAGGGGGCTCCTGGGGCCAACGTCCTGACTTTC. This sequence encodes CASVPGQGAPGANVLTF. Full variable domain (rest looked up from reference TRBV5-1 and TRBJ2-6): KAGVTQTPRYLIKTRGQQVTLSCSPISGHRSVSWYQQTPGQGLQFLFEYFSETQRNKGNFPGRFSGRQFSNSRSEMNVSTLELGDSALYLCASVPGQGAPGANVLTFGAGSRLTVL.